What follows is one TCR beta chain and its context. Germline V gene lookup returns CDR1 SGHVS and CDR2 FQNEAQ. V was cut by 5 bases and J by 8 bases, with 7 bases left in between. There are 11 residues in the CDR3. In the original workflow: How many nucleated cells were present was estimated from reference gene primer amplification. Assay: immunoSEQ multiplex PCR; the TCRdb copy retains only in-frame clones and omits some. V and J calls and clone size come straight from that table; D and trimming were deduced from the DNA. The sample includes 63,000 or so clones, roughly 80% of them seen just once. This sample is drawn from a study of blood T cell repertoires in COVID-19. In the study overall: Specimens from acute and convalescent COVID-19 originated in the United States, Italy and Spain. In each case, the material was cDNA or gDNA derived from T cells, B-cell-depleted T cells, or PBMCs.

The sample comprised peripheral blood. The clonotype originates from a human donor in a cohort sampled during active COVID-19. The V gene is TRBV7-8, the J gene TRBJ1-3; the D is unclear. This CDR3 is CASSPGHTIYF. The CDR3 DNA sequence: TGTGCCAGCAGCCCAGGCCACACCATATATTTT.